What follows describes a single T cell receptor beta chain. Its antigen is undetermined. The sample's treatment: oral pan-JAK inhibitor, 5-10 mg twice daily. This sample was included in a study of CD8+ T cells in alopecia areata. Study-wide results and caveats: Relative to mice, TCR sharing across patients was less clear, a difference possibly HLA-related.

As the sequencing template, cDNA was produced by extracting RNA and reverse transcribing it. Method: immunoSEQ multiplex PCR; TCRdb's copy keeps in-frame clones and lacks some. The data show 150,000 or so clones, 50% to 70% seen once. V lost 1 base, J lost 4 bases, and 2 bases stayed unmatched. Germline V gene lookup returns CDR1 SGHAT and CDR2 FQNNGV. The CDR3 contains 14 residues. This specimen consisted of CD4+ T cells sorted from blood, obtained at week 4, from a patient treated with tofacitinib. The sequence derives from a human donor with alopecia areata. The gene calls are TRBV11-2 and TRBJ1-1; 8 bases are shared with TRBD1. In nucleotides, the CDR3 is TGTGCCAGCAGCTTAGGAGGACAGGGCACTGAAGCTTTCTTT. Protein: CASSLGGQGTEAFF.